Following are 10 T cell receptor beta chains from one sample sequenced in a study of cytomegalovirus exposure and HLA in healthy donors. 13 Jbeta primers and 60 Vbeta primers were used for the PCR. Measured with immunoSEQ multiplex PCR; TCRdb has only the in-frame clones, and not every one. The sample has over 150,000 clones; 80% are singletons. Sequenced: PBMCs. These receptors were taken from a man aged 25-45 years in good health and CMV-seropositive.

The chain joins TRBV5-1 to TRBJ2-3, with a tentative D call TRBD2 (6 bases). Germline V gene lookup returns CDR1 SGHRS and CDR2 YFSETQ. Trimming took 2 bases from V and 3 from J, leaving 16 bases between them. CDR3 length: 16 amino acids. The CDR3 reads CASSFSAGGATDTQYF. Here the CDR3 DNA reads TGCGCCAGCAGCTTCAGTGCCGGGGGAGCTACAGATACGCAGTATTTT. Full variable domain (rest looked up from reference TRBV5-1 and TRBJ2-3): KAGVTQTPRYLIKTRGQQVTLSCSPISGHRSVSWYQQTPGQGLQFLFEYFSETQRNKGNFPGRFSGRQFSNSRSEMNVSTLELGDSALYLCASSFSAGGATDTQYFGPGTRLTVL.

The chain has TRBV28 and TRBJ2-1; TRBD2 matches 11 bases. Germline-derived CDR1 and CDR2 are MDHEN and SYDVKM. The CDR3 runs 15 residues. V was clipped by 8 bases and J by 7 bases; unmatched bases: 10. CDR3 amino acids: CASVLAGGQGNEQFF. In nucleotides, the CDR3 is TGTGCCAGCGTCCTAGCGGGAGGCCAAGGGAATGAGCAGTTCTTC.

A word on this clone: A junction end diverges from the germline sequence, so it may reflect a read error. This chain uses TRBV14 with TRBJ1-2; D not certain. CDR1 and CDR2 (germline): SGHDN, FVKESK. There are 12 residues in the CDR3. The CDR3 DNA reads as TGTGCCAGCAGACAAGGAAGGCGGGGCTACACCTTC. Its translation is CASRQGRRGYTF.

The chain links TRBV5-1 to TRBJ2-1, with 9 bases aligning to TRBD2. Trimming cost V 4 bases and J 8 bases; bases outside gene matches: 10. The CDR3 has 15 residues. The germline V gene encodes CDR1 SGHRS and CDR2 YFSETQ. The CDR3 is CASSPRGTSNHEQFF. CDR3 sequence (DNA): TGCGCCAGCAGCCCGAGGGGGACTAGCAACCATGAGCAGTTCTTC.

The chain links TRBV7-9 to TRBJ2-6; TRBD1 is a possible D gene (5 bases). CDR1 SEHNR and CDR2 FQNEAQ come from the germline V gene (reference sequence). This CDR3 contains 15 residues. V shed 5 bases and J shed 2 bases, with 10 bases lying between them. DNA for the CDR3: TGTGCCAGCAGCCTCAGGGCGGCTGGGGCCAACGTCCTGACTTTC. As protein: CASSLRAAGANVLTF.

The chain recombines TRBV18 with TRBJ1-5; 9 bases match TRBD1. J was trimmed by 7 bases and V by 2 bases; bases with no gene match: 6. The CDR3 consists of 15 residues. Per the germline V gene, CDR1 is KGHSH and CDR2 is LQKENI. The DNA for the CDR3 is TGTGCCAGCTCACCAAGAACAGGGACAGGGCAGCCCCAGCATTTT. Its translation is CASSPRTGTGQPQHF.

With respect to this clone: At the DNA level, this CDR3 is encoded by other sequences in the same sample as well. The chain has TRBV5-1 and TRBJ2-3, with D perhaps matching TRBD2 (7 bases). The V end was cut by 0 bases, the J end by 3 bases, with 14 bases between. The CDR3 is 16 residues long. CDR1 is SGHRS, CDR2 YFSETQ, per germline. CDR3 region: CASSLEGRGGTDTQYF. In nucleotides, the CDR3 is TGCGCCAGCAGCTTGGAAGGCAGGGGAGGGACAGATACGCAGTATTTT.

This clone was counted a single time. This chain joins TRBV5-5 and TRBJ2-5, with TRBD1 identical over 11 bases. The J segment lost 5 bases and the V segment lost 3 bases, leaving 6 bases of the junction unmatched. The germline gives CDR1 SGHKS, CDR2 YYEKEE (reference sequence). The CDR3 runs 15 residues. The CDR3 protein is CASSSRTGGGETQYF. The CDR3 nucleotides read TGTGCCAGCAGCTCACGGACAGGGGGCGGGGAGACCCAGTACTTC.

The rearrangement joins TRBV19 to TRBJ1-3, with D uncertain. The CDR3 length is 13 residues. Between the trimmed V and J ends, which lost 7 bases and 4 bases, there was a span of 11 bases. Germline-derived CDR1 and CDR2 are LNHDA and SQIVND (reference sequence). The CDR3 loop reads CASTTHSGNTIYF. The DNA of the CDR3 is TGTGCCAGTACTACCCATAGCGGAAACACCATATATTTT.

Here the CDR3 DNA reads TGTGCCAGCAGCTCGAGCAGACTAGGCCAGTACTTC. It is translated as CASSSSRLGQYF. The chain recombines TRBV7-9 with TRBJ2-7; tentatively, D is TRBD2 (6 bases). CDR3 size: 12 residues. V was clipped by 4 bases and J by 10 bases, with 14 bases between them. Germline CDR1 and CDR2: SEHNR and FQNEAQ (reference sequence). Using reference TRBV7-9 and TRBJ2-7 for the parts outside the CDR3, the full variable domain is DTGVSQNPRHKITKRGQNVTFRCDPISEHNRLYWYRQTLGQGPEFLTYFQNEAQLEKSRLLSDRFSAERPKGSFSTLEIQRTEQGDSAMYLCASSSSRLGQYFGPGTRLTVT.